This TCR beta chain was captured in a study of response to subunit inactivated influenza vaccine. Germline lookup yields CDR1 MDHEN and CDR2 SYDVKM. V was trimmed by 11 bases and J by 2 bases, leaving 7 bases between them. The CDR3 extends over 11 amino acids. This clonotype occurred a few times. TCRdb analysed the RT-PCR reads with MiXCR anew, one entry per CDR3 protein. The sample holds about 700,000 distinct CDR3 sequences, over 11% seen once. This TCR was recovered from a man aged 50 to 59 who received an inactivated influenza vaccine. The chain couples TRBV28 to TRBJ2-1; D tentatively reads TRBD1 or TRBD2 (5 bases each). The sequencing used PBMCs from blood, collected 14 to 15 days before vaccination. In DNA, the CDR3 is TGTGCCTTGGGGGCCTACAATGAGCAGTTCTTC. Protein product: CALGAYNEQFF.